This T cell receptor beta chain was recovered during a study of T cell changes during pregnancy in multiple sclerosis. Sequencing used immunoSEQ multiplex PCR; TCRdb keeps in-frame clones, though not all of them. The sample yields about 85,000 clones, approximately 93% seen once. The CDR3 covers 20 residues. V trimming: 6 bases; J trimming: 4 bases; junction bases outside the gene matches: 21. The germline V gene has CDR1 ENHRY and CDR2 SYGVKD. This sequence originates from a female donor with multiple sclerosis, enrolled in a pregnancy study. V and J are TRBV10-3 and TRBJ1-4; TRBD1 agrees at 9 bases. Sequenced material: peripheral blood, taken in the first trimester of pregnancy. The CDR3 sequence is CAISNPSSGTGSSNNEKLFF. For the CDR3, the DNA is TGTGCCATCAGCAACCCATCATCCGGGACAGGGTCTTCCAATAATGAAAAACTGTTTTTT.